Listed below are T cell receptor beta chains from one sample, sequenced in a study of blood T cell repertoires in COVID-19. Clones were sequenced by immunoSEQ multiplex PCR, and TCRdb holds only the in-frame ones, with some missing. The sample carries some 160,000 clones, around four fifths recorded once. The sequencing sample was made of peripheral blood. The origin of the receptors is a woman in her 70s who had recovered from COVID-19. The CDR3 runs from the conserved cysteine through the conserved F or W.

v_gene	CDR3aa
TRBV5-1	CASSLGLAGLEQFF
TRBV4-2	CASSQDRPGGPDEQFF
TRBV11-2	CASSLAGSRDEKLFF
TRBV11-2	CASSTRTGSHGYTF
TRBV29-1	CSAGGGTSGRTDTQYF
TRBV11-2	CASSLDRGGPGTDTQYF
TRBV5-4	CASSRVAGASHNEQFF
TRBV18	CASSPQTRGSSSTDTQYF
TRBV3-1/TRBV3-2	CASSQEGLGPLYF
TRBV28	CASSPIGGGLGYEQYF
TRBV15	CATSRTGTGSYEQYF
TRBV27	CASRKTGAYEQYF
TRBV7-3	CASSLNRGRDYEQYF
TRBV1	CTSPRVGGGNTIYF
TRBV5-1	CASSFGGGNTEAFF
TRBV6-5	CASSYGGRAYEQYF
TRBV5-4	CASSQRNRGSVGYTF
TRBV7-9	CASSFDPAPPSAEQYF
TRBV12-5	CASGLVRVNTIYF
TRBV3-1/TRBV3-2	CASSQASGGNQPQHF
TRBV7-8	CASSPGQLGSIRGYTF
TRBV25-1	CASSDAVAGTYEQYF
TRBV28	CASSSVLWEQYF
TRBV30	CAWSRTRSGEQFF
TRBV19	CASSGPGGRNTEAFF
TRBV5-1	CASSSGQGGTGELFF
TRBV2	CASNTGGSTEAFF
TRBV5-1	CASSLGLADTDTQYF
TRBV28	CASSLLTADEQFF
TRBV6-2/TRBV6-3	CASSRPGAGEKLFF
TRBV13	CASSGGGFSGANVLTF
TRBV9	CASSVHERGDYEQYF
TRBV7-6	CASSPAGEGWNEQFF
TRBV4-2	CASSQEPSYSYEQYF
TRBV10-2	CASRDPDRAFTDTQYF
TRBV6-5	CASTLGQGRTEAFF
TRBV7-2	CASSPTSGRNHEQYF